This T cell receptor beta chain was recorded in a study of T-cell reconstitution after alpha-beta-depleted transplantation in children. Findings and caveats of the study: Some patients owed their high day-60 TCRbeta diversity to surviving recipient T cells and thymic progenitors. A year had passed since transplant, and T-cell counts and diversity by then came mostly from newly produced T cells. About two months after transplant, alpha-beta T cells reportedly came from several hundred expanded graft clones.

A library of TCRbeta sequences, prepared with unique molecular identifiers, was generated. TCRdb used MiXCR to reprocess the PCR reads, holding one entry per CDR3 protein. Of about 78,000 distinct CDR3 sequences detected, 13% to 15% appear once; the ten largest clones hold about 25%. To note about this clonotype: As yet, its antigen is unknown.

Germline CDR1 reads DFQATT; CDR2 reads SNEGSKA (reference sequence). V lost 6 bases, J lost 0 bases, and 5 bases lay in between. CDR3 length equals 11 residues. The sequencing used PBMCs, mostly from graft donor cells, collected 180 days after TCRalphabeta/CD19-depleted stem cell transplant. The V and J genes are TRBV20-1 and TRBJ1-1; possibly TRBD1 for D (5 bases). This sequence originates from a male patient aged 2 to 10 who had a stem cell transplant for acute lymphoblastic leukemia, so the T cells may come from the graft donor. The CDR3 DNA is TGCAGTGCCAGGGTGAACACTGAAGCTTTCTTT. It yields the protein CSARVNTEAFF.